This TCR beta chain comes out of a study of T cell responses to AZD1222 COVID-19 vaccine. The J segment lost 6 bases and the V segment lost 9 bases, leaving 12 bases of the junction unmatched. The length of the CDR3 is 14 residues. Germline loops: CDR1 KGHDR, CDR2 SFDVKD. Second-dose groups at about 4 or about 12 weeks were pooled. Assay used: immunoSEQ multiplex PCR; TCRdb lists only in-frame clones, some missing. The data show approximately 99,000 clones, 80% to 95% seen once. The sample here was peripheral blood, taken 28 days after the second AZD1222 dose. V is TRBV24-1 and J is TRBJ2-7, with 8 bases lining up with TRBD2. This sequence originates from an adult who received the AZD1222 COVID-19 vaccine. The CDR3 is CATPGGVLGREQYF. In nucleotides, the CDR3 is TGTGCCACCCCGGGAGGGGTCCTCGGCCGCGAGCAGTACTTC.